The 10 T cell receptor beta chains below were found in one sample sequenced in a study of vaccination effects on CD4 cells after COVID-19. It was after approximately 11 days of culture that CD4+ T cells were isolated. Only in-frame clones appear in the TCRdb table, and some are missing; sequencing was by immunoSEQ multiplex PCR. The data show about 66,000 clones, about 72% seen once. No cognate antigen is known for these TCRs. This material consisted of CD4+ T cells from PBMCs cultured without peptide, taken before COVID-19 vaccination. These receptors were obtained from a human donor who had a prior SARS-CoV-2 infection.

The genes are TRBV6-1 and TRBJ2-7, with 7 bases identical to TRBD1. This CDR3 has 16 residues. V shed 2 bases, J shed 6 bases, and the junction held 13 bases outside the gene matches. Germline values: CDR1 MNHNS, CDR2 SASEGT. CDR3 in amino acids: CASSERSGQPQPEQYF. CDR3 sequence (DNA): TGTGCCAGCAGTGAACGTTCGGGACAGCCTCAGCCCGAGCAGTACTTC.

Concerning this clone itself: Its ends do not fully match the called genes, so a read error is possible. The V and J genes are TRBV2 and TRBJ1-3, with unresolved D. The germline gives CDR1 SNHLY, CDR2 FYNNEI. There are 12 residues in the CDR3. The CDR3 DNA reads TGTGCAAGCAAGGCAGAGGCAGCAACCATATATTTT. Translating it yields CASKAEAATIYF.

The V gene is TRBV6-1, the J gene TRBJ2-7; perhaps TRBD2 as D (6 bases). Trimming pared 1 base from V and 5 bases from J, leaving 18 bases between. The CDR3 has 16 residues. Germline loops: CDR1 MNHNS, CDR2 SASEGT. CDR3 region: CASSEVHGGATHEQYF. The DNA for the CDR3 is TGTGCCAGCAGTGAAGTCCACGGCGGGGCTACCCACGAGCAGTACTTC.

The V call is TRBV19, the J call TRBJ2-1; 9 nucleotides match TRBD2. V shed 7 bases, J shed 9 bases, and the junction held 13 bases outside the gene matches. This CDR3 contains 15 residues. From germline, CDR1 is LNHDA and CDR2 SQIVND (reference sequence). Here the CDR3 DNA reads TGTGCCAGTAACCGCCTAGCGGGGTCCCGGAGTGAGCAGTTCTTC. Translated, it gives CASNRLAGSRSEQFF.

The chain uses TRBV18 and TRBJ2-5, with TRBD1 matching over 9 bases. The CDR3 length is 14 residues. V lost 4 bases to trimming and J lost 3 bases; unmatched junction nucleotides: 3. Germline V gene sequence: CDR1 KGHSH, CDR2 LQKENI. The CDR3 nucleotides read TGTGCCAGCTCACGGAGGACAGGGGAAGAGACCCAGTACTTC. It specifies CASSRRTGEETQYF.

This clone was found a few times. CDR3 in amino acids: CASSRSYKTDRKNTQYF. The CDR3 DNA reads as TGTGCCAGCAGCCGATCGTACAAAACGGACAGGAAAAATACGCAGTATTTT. J is TRBJ2-3 and V is TRBV7-9; 7 bases fit TRBD1. Germline V lookup: CDR1 SEHNR, CDR2 FQNEAQ (reference sequence). The CDR3 is made up of 17 amino acids. The V gene end was trimmed by 5 bases and the J gene end by 7 bases; junction bases not matched to a gene: 18.

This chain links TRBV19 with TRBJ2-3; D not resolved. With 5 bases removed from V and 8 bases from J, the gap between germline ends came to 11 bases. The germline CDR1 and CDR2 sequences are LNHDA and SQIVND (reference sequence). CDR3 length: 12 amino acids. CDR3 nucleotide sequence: TGTGCCAGTAGTCGTTCGACATCTACGCAGTATTTT. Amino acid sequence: CASSRSTSTQYF.

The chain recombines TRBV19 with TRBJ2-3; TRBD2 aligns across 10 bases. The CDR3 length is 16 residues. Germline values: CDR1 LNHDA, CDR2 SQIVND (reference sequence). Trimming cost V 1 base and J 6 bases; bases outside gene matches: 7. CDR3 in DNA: TGTGCCAGTAGTATAGGTAGCGGGAGGAGGTGGGATACGCAGTATTTT. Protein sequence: CASSIGSGRRWDTQYF.

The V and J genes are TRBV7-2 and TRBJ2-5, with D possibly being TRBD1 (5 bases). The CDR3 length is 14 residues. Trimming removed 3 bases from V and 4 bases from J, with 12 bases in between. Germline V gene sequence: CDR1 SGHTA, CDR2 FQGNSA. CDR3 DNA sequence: TGTGCCAGCAGCTTGGGCAGGGTCCCAGAGACCCAGTACTTC. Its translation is CASSLGRVPETQYF.

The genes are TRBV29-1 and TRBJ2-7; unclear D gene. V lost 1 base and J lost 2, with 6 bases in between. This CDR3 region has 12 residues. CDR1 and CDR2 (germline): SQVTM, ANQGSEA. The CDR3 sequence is CSVEVYTYEQYF. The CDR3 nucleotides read TGCAGCGTTGAAGTCTATACCTACGAGCAGTACTTC.